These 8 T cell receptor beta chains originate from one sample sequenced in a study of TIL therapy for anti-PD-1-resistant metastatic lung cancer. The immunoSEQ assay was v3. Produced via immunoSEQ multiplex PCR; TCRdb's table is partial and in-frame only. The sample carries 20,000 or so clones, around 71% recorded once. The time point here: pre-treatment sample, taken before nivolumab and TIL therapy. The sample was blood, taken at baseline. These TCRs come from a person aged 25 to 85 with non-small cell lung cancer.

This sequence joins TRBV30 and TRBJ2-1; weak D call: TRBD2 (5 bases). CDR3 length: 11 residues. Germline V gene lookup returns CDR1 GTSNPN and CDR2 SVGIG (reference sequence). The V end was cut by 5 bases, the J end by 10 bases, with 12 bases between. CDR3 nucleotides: TGTGCCTGGGAGAGGGTATACGAGCAGTTCTTC. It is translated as CAWERVYEQFF.

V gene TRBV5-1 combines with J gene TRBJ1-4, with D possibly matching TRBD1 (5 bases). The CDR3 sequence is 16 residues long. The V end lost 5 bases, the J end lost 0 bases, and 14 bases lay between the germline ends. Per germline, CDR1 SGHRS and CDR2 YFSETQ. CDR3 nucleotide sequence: TGCGCCAGCAGAGGGACTGCGGGGGCAACTAATGAAAAACTGTTTTTT. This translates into CASRGTAGATNEKLFF.

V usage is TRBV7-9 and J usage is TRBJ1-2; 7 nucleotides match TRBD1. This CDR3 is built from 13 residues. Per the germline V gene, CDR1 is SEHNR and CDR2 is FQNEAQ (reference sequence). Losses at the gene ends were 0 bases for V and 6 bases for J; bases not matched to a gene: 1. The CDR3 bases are TGTGCCAGCAGCTTAGCAGGGGGCAATGGCTACACCTTC. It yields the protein CASSLAGGNGYTF.

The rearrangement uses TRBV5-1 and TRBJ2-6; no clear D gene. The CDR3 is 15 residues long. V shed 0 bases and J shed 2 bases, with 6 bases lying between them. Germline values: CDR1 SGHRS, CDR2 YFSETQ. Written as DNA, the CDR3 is TGCGCCAGCAGCTTGGCCTTGGCTGGGGCCAACGTCCTGACTTTC. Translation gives CASSLALAGANVLTF. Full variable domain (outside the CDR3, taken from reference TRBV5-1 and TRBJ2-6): KAGVTQTPRYLIKTRGQQVTLSCSPISGHRSVSWYQQTPGQGLQFLFEYFSETQRNKGNFPGRFSGRQFSNSRSEMNVSTLELGDSALYLCASSLALAGANVLTFGAGSRLTVL.

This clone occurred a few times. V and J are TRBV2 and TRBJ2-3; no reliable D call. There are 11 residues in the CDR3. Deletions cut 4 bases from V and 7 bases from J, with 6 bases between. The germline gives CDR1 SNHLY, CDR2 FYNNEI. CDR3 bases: TGTGCCAGCAGTGGTCCCAATACGCAGTATTTT. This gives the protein CASSGPNTQYF. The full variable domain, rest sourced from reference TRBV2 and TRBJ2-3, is EPEVTQTPSHQVTQMGQEVILRCVPISNHLYFYWYRQILGQKVEFLVSFYNNEISEKSEIFDDQFSVERPDGSNFTLKIRSTKLEDSAMYFCASSGPNTQYFGPGTRLTVL.

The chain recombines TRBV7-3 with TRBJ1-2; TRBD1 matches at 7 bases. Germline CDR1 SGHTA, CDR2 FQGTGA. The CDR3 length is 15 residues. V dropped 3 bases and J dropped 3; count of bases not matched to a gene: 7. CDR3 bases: TGTGCCAGCAGCTTGGACAGGCCGGGGGACTATGGCTACACCTTC. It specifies CASSLDRPGDYGYTF.

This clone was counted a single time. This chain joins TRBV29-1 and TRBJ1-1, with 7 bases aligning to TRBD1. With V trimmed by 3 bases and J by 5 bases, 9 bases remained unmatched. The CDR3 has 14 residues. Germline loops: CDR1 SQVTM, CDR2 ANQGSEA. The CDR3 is CSVDLRQGVTEAFF. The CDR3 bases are TGCAGCGTTGATCTTCGACAGGGAGTAACTGAAGCTTTCTTT.

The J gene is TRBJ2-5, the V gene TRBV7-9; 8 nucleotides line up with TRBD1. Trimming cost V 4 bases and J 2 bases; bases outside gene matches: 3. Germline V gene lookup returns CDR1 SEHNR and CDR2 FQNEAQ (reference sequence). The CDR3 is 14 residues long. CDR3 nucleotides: TGTGCCAGCAGCTCGGGACAGGTTCAAGAGACCCAGTACTTC. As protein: CASSSGQVQETQYF. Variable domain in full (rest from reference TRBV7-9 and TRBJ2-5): DTGVSQNPRHKITKRGQNVTFRCDPISEHNRLYWYRQTLGQGPEFLTYFQNEAQLEKSRLLSDRFSAERPKGSFSTLEIQRTEQGDSAMYLCASSSGQVQETQYFGPGTRLLVL.